These T cell receptor beta chains were read from a single sample in a study. Clones were read by immunoSEQ multiplex PCR, and TCRdb kept only the in-frame ones, dropping some. The table shows 55,000 to 70,000 clones, with roughly 95% occurring only once. Sequenced sample: PBMCs. Source of these receptors: a middle-aged man with rheumatoid arthritis. Each CDR3 is given with its conserved first and last residue. The order of the fields is J gene, D gene, clone size, V gene, CDR3 protein, CDR3 DNA. The D gene is left open where the match is weak. The listing skips clone size in some rows; elsewhere it reads once, few, many or a size class.

TRBJ2-7 TRBD1 NA TRBV18 CASSPVGQGRFPSYEQYF TGTGCCAGCTCACCCGTGGGACAGGGTAGGTTTCCCTCCTACGAGCAGTACTTC
TRBJ1-2 NA NA TRBV5-6 CASRSISPGYGYTF TGTGCCAGCAGATCGATATCCCCGGGCTATGGCTACACCTTC
TRBJ2-7 NA NA TRBV11-2 CASSPGHF TGTGCCAGCAGCCCAGGACACTTC
TRBJ2-3 NA NA TRBV6-2/TRBV6-3 CASSYGTRSTDTQYF TGTGCCAGCAGTTACGGGACACGGAGCACAGATACGCAGTATTTT
TRBJ2-4 NA NA TRBV4-3 CASSPGGGAKNIQYF TGCGCCAGCAGCCCAGGGGGGGGAGCCAAAAACATTCAGTACTTC
TRBJ2-5 NA NA TRBV19 CASSIVDRETQYF TGTGCCAGTAGTATAGTGGACAGAGAGACCCAGTACTTC
TRBJ2-7 NA NA TRBV6-6 CASSTSPNLYEQYF TGTGCCAGCAGCACCAGTCCCAATCTCTACGAGCAGTACTTC
TRBJ2-3 NA NA TRBV5-1 CASSLGGNQGTDTQYF TGCGCCAGCAGCTTGGGTGGGAACCAGGGCACAGATACGCAGTATTTT
TRBJ2-3 NA NA TRBV14 CATDRLAATDTQYF TGTGCCACCGACAGGCTAGCGGCCACAGATACGCAGTATTTT
TRBJ2-3 NA NA TRBV30 CAWSVGGHSTDTQYF TGTGCCTGGAGTGTGGGGGGACACAGCACAGATACGCAGTATTTT
TRBJ2-5 TRBD1 once TRBV7-2 CASSPDRGRETQYF TGTGCCAGCAGCCCGGACAGGGGGAGGGAGACCCAGTACTTC
TRBJ1-1 NA NA TRBV25-1 CASSEYGGAEAFF TGTGCCAGCAGTGAATACGGGGGGGCTGAAGCTTTCTTT
TRBJ1-5 NA NA TRBV19 CASSIVKRGDNQPQHF TGTGCCAGTAGTATAGTGAAGCGGGGGGACAATCAGCCCCAGCATTTT
TRBJ2-3 NA NA TRBV9 CASSVRRSWDTQYF TGTGCCAGCAGCGTCAGACGGTCATGGGATACGCAGTATTTT
TRBJ1-2 NA once TRBV10-2 CASSEGSYGYTF TGCGCCAGCAGTGAAGGATCCTATGGCTACACCTTC
TRBJ2-1 NA NA TRBV19 CASSIRDNEQFF TGTGCCAGTAGTATAAGGGACAATGAGCAGTTCTTC
TRBJ2-3 NA NA TRBV9 CASSALADTQYF TGTGCCAGCAGCGCTCTAGCAGATACGCAGTATTTT
TRBJ2-2 TRBD1 once TRBV29-1 CSVAGTDTGELFF TGCAGCGTAGCCGGGACAGACACCGGGGAGCTGTTTTTT
TRBJ2-1 TRBD2 NA TRBV19 CAIRDYYNEQFF TGTGCCATCCGGGACTACTACAATGAGCAGTTCTTC
TRBJ2-3 NA NA TRBV7-3 CASSLNGGNTDTQYF TGTGCCAGCAGCTTAAATGGAGGAAACACAGATACGCAGTATTTT
TRBJ2-1 TRBD2 NA TRBV18 CASIHPGLAGGNEQFF TGTGCCAGCATCCACCCGGGACTAGCGGGGGGCAATGAGCAGTTCTTC
TRBJ1-1 TRBD1 NA TRBV2 CASSLTGNPEAFF TGTGCCAGCAGTCTGACAGGGAACCCTGAAGCTTTCTTT
TRBJ2-2 NA NA TRBV11-3 CASSLDRGSRDGELFF TGTGCCAGCAGCTTGGACCGTGGGAGTAGGGACGGGGAGCTGTTTTTT
TRBJ1-5 NA NA TRBV6-5 CASIQDRGDQPQHF TGTGCCAGCATTCAGGACAGAGGGGATCAGCCCCAGCATTTT
TRBJ1-3 NA NA TRBV9 CASSVTAGNTIYF TGTGCCAGCAGCGTCACAGCGGGAAACACCATATATTTT
TRBJ1-1 NA NA TRBV27 CASSLIAGIINEAFF TGTGCCAGCAGTTTAATTGCAGGTATAATTAATGAAGCTTTCTTT
TRBJ2-7 NA once TRBV15 CATSVNRVSEQYF TGTGCCACCAGCGTAAACAGGGTCTCCGAGCAGTACTTC
TRBJ1-2 NA NA TRBV7-9 CASSSYSAGRYTF TGTGCCAGCAGCTCCTACTCGGCGGGTCGCTACACCTTC
TRBJ2-5 NA NA TRBV5-4 CASSLDRVVETQYF TGTGCCAGCAGCTTGGACAGGGTGGTGGAGACCCAGTACTTC
TRBJ1-6 TRBD1 NA TRBV7-9 CASSPQGQGNSPLHF TGTGCCAGCAGCCCCCAGGGACAGGGAAATTCACCCCTCCACTTT
TRBJ2-7 NA once TRBV4-2 CASSQTSGTNYEQYF TGTGCCAGCAGCCAAACCTCCGGGACAAACTACGAGCAGTACTTC
TRBJ2-5 NA NA TRBV21-1 CASSKGSTETQYF TGTGCCAGCAGCAAAGGAAGTACCGAGACCCAGTACTTC
TRBJ2-6 NA NA TRBV15 CATRPGAGANVLTF TGTGCCACCAGACCGGGAGCTGGGGCCAACGTCCTGACTTTC
TRBJ1-5 NA few TRBV19 CASSIPPGNQPQHF TGTGCCAGTAGTATTCCCCCAGGGAATCAGCCCCAGCATTTT
TRBJ1-5 NA NA TRBV9 CASSVTDSNQPQHF TGTGCCAGCAGCGTAACAGATAGCAATCAGCCCCAGCATTTT
TRBJ1-3 NA NA TRBV7-2 CASTQLQGDTIYF TGTGCCAGCACCCAACTGCAGGGAGACACCATATATTTT
TRBJ2-5 NA NA TRBV18 CATAHLSGAQETQYF TGTGCTACAGCTCACCTGTCAGGGGCCCAAGAGACCCAGTACTTC
TRBJ2-5 NA NA TRBV7-3 CASASDSQETQYF TGTGCCAGCGCTTCTGACAGCCAAGAGACCCAGTACTTC
TRBJ1-6 NA NA TRBV9 CASSVASSYNSPLHF TGTGCCAGCAGCGTAGCCAGCTCCTATAATTCACCCCTCCACTTT
TRBJ1-2 TRBD1 NA TRBV7-9 CASSRRDRAFLNYGYTF TGTGCCAGCAGCCGCCGGGACAGGGCTTTCCTTAACTATGGCTACACCTTC
TRBJ2-5 TRBD2 once TRBV9 CASSVGYGLAGPKTQYF TGTGCCAGCAGCGTAGGTTATGGACTAGCGGGCCCTAAGACCCAGTACTTC
TRBJ2-7 TRBD2 NA TRBV6-5 CASGLAGFYEQYF TGTGCCAGTGGACTAGCGGGATTCTACGAGCAGTATTTC
TRBJ1-5 NA few TRBV7-8 CASSTGTSLARPQHF TGTGCCAGCAGCACCGGGACATCCCTAGCTAGGCCCCAGCATTTT
TRBJ1-4 TRBD1 NA TRBV5-6 CASSAGTGVVEKLFF TGTGCCAGCAGCGCCGGGACAGGGGTTGTCGAAAAACTGTTTTTT
TRBJ1-2 NA NA TRBV18 CASSPESAALSYGYTF TGTGCCAGCTCACCAGAGAGTGCAGCCTTAAGCTATGGCTACACCTTC
TRBJ1-2 TRBD1 NA TRBV30 CAWSGGTGNYGYTF TGTGCCTGGAGTGGGGGGACAGGGAACTATGGCTACACCTTC
TRBJ1-6 TRBD1 NA TRBV3-1/TRBV3-2 CASSQDQGGSNSPLHF TGTGCCAGCAGCCAAGATCAGGGGGGAAGCAATTCACCCCTCCACTTT
TRBJ1-2 NA NA TRBV7-3 CASSLNSSPGGYTF TGTGCCAGCAGCTTAAACTCCTCCCCGGGTGGCTACACCTTC
TRBJ1-2 TRBD1 NA TRBV6-6 CAIDNRGEANYGYTF TGTGCCATCGATAACAGGGGAGAAGCTAACTATGGCTACACCTTC
TRBJ2-2 NA NA TRBV7-9 CASSLALGDTGELFF TGTGCCAGCAGCTTAGCGCTCGGCGACACCGGGGAGCTGTTTTTT
TRBJ1-1 NA NA TRBV7-6 CASSLGSGMNTEAFF TGTGCCAGCAGCTTGGGATCAGGAATGAACACTGAAGCTTTCTTT
TRBJ1-2 NA NA TRBV2 CASRGGEGNYGYTF TGTGCCAGCAGGGGGGGAGAGGGTAACTATGGCTACACCTTC
TRBJ1-1 NA NA TRBV30 CAWSSTEAFF TGTGCCTGGAGTTCCACTGAAGCTTTCTTT
TRBJ1-6 NA few TRBV4-1 CASSGRGNNSPLHF TGCGCCAGCAGCGGGAGAGGAAATAATTCACCCCTCCACTTT
TRBJ2-2 NA NA TRBV14 CASSQSGTGELFF TGTGCCAGCAGCCAATCGGGCACCGGGGAGCTGTTTTTT